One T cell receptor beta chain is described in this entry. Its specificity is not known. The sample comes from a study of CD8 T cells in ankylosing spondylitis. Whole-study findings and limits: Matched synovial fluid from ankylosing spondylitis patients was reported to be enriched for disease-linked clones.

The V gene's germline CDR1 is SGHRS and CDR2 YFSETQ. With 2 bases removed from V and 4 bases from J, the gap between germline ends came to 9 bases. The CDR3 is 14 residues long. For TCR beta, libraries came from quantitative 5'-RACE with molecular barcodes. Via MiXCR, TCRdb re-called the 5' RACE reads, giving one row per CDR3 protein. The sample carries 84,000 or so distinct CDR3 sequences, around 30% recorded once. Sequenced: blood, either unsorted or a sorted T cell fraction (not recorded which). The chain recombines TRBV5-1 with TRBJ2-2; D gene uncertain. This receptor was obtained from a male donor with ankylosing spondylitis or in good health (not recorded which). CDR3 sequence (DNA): TGCGCCAGCAGCTTAAGGCCTGCCACCGGGGAGCTGTTTTTT. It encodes CASSLRPATGELFF.